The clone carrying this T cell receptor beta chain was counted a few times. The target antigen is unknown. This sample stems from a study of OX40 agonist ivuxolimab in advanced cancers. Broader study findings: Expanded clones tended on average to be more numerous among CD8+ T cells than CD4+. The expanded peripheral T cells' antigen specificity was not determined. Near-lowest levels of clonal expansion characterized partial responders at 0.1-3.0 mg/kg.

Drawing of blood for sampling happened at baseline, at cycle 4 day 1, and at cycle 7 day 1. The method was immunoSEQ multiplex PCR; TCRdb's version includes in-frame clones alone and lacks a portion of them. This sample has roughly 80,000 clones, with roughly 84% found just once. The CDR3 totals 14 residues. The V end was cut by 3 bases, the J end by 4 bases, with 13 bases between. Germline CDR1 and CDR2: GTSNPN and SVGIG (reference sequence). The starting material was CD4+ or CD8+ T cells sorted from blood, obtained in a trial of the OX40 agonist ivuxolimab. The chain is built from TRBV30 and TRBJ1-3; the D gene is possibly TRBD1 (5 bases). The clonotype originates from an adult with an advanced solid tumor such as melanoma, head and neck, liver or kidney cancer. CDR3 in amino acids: CAWREPGPGNTIYF. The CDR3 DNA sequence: TGTGCCTGGAGGGAACCAGGGCCGGGAAACACCATATATTTT.